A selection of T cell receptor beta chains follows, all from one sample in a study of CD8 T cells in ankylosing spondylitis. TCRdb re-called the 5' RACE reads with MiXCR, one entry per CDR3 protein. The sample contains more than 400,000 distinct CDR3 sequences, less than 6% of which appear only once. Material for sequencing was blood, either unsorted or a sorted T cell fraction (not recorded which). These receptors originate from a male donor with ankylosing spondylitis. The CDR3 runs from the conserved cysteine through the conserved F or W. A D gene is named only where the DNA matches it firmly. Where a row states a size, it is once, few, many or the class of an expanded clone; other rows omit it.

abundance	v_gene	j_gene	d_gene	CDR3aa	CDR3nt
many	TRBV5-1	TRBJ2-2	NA	CASSLGASGAGELFF	TGCGCCAGCAGCTTGGGGGCCTCGGGGGCCGGGGAGCTGTTTTTT
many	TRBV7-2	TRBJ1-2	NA	CASSYSPWDYGYTF	TGTGCCAGCAGCTACTCCCCTTGGGACTATGGCTACACCTTC
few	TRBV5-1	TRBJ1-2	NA	CASSLQSGTKNYGYTF	TGCGCCAGCAGCCTACAATCCGGGACAAAAAACTATGGCTACACCTTC
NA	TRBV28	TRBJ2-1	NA	CASSLSLLSYNEQFF	TGTGCCAGCAGTTTATCGTTGCTCTCCTACAATGAGCAGTTCTTC
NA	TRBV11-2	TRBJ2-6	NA	CASSLQVSGANVLTF	TGTGCCAGCAGCCTTCAGGTCTCTGGGGCCAACGTCCTGACTTTC
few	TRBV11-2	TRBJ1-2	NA	CASSQTLGQLYGYTF	TGTGCCAGCAGCCAGACCCTCGGACAGCTTTATGGCTACACCTTC
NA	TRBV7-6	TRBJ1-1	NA	CASSPRQGMGREAFF	TGTGCCAGCAGCCCCCGCCAGGGGATGGGGAGGGAAGCTTTCTTT
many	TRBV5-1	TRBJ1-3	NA	CASSLRAPTPGNTIYF	TGCGCCAGCAGCTTGAGGGCCCCTACCCCTGGAAACACCATATATTTT
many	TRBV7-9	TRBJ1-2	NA	CASSPSSGYTF	TGTGCCAGCAGCCCGAGTAGTGGCTACACCTTC
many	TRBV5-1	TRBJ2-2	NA	CASGIFYKTGRTGELFF	TGCGCCAGCGGAATTTTTTATAAAACAGGACGCACCGGGGAGCTGTTTTTT
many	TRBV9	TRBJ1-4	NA	CASSVGRTTNEKLFF	TGTGCCAGCAGCGTAGGCAGAACAACTAATGAAAAACTGTTTTTT
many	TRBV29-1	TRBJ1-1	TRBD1	CSVDLVDRGIEAFF	TGCAGCGTTGACCTCGTCGACAGGGGAATTGAAGCTTTCTTT
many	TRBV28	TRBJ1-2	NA	CASRGYYGYTF	TGTGCCAGCAGGGGTTACTATGGCTACACCTTC
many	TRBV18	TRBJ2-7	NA	CASSPPGLPDEQYF	TGTGCCAGCTCACCACCGGGACTCCCGGACGAGCAGTACTTC
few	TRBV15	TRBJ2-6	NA	CATSPAISGANVLTF	TGTGCCACCAGCCCAGCGATCTCTGGGGCCAACGTCCTGACTTTC
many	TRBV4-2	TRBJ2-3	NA	CASSRFMEGPQYF	TGTGCCAGCAGCCGATTTATGGAGGGGCCGCAGTATTTT
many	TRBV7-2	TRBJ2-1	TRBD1	CASSLFGTASYNEQFF	TGTGCCAGCAGCTTATTCGGGACAGCTAGTTACAATGAGCAGTTCTTC
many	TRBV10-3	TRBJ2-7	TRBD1	CAIRDRVYEQYF	TGTGCCATCAGGGACAGGGTCTACGAGCAGTACTTC
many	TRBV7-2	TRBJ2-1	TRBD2	CASSLVGLAGENEQFF	TGTGCCAGCAGCTTGGTCGGGCTAGCGGGAGAAAATGAGCAGTTCTTC
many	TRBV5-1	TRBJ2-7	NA	CASSFHPAMNPYEQYF	TGCGCCAGCAGCTTTCACCCCGCCATGAATCCCTACGAGCAGTACTTC
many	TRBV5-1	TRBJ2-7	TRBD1	CASSDLQNRGIYEQYF	TGCGCCAGCAGTGACCTCCAGAACAGGGGAATATACGAGCAGTACTTC
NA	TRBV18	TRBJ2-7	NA	CASSPVDSDYEQYF	TGTGCCAGCTCACCCGTTGACAGTGACTACGAGCAGTACTTC
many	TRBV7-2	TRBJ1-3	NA	CASSLDGTGNTIYF	TGTGCCAGCAGCTTAGACGGTACTGGAAACACCATATATTTT
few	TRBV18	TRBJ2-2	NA	CASLTENTGELFF	TGTGCCAGCTTGACAGAGAACACCGGGGAGCTGTTTTTT
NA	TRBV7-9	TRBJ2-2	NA	CASSLGREPNTGELFF	TGTGCCAGCAGCTTAGGCAGGGAACCGAACACCGGGGAGCTGTTTTTT
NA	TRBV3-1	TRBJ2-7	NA	CASSHPTPRGRVIHEQYF	TGTGCCAGCAGCCACCCGACCCCTCGGGGGCGCGTAATCCACGAGCAGTACTTC
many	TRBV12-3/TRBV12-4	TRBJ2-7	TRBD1	CASSSGTGVNGQYF	TGTGCCAGCAGCTCCGGGACAGGGGTAAATGGGCAGTACTTC
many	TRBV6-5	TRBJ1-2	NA	CASKKGYGYTF	TGTGCCAGCAAGAAAGGGTATGGCTACACCTTC
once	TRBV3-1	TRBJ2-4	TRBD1	CALCRQGLTVTLAKNIQYF	TGTGCCCTCTGTCGACAGGGGCTTACCGTTACTCTAGCCAAAAACATTCAGTACTTC
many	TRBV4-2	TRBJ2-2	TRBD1	CASSQDVRGTGELFF	TGTGCCAGCAGCCAAGATGTCAGGGGGACCGGGGAGCTGTTTTTT
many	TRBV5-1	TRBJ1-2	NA	CASRQGPNYGYTF	TGCGCCAGCAGACAGGGCCCTAACTATGGCTACACCTTC
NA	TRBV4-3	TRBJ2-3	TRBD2	CASSQVSGGLDTQYF	TGCGCCAGCAGCCAAGTTAGCGGGGGGTTAGATACGCAGTATTTT
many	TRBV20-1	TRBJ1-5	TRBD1	CSASDRDQPQHF	TGCAGTGCTTCGGACAGGGATCAGCCCCAGCATTTT
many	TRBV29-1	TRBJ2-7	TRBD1	CSVAPRTGGDGSYEQYF	TGCAGCGTTGCCCCTAGGACAGGGGGCGATGGGTCCTACGAGCAGTACTTC